The 28 T cell receptor beta chains reported below all come from one sample, sequenced in a study of control samples from healthy donors and cancer patients. Sequencing was performed with immunoSEQ multiplex PCR; in TCRdb, only in-frame clones are kept and a portion is missing. There are almost 85,000 clones in the sample; around 94% occur only once, and around 4.5% lies in the top ten. The sequencing input was blood. The source of these receptors is a woman between 18 and 29 years old in good health.

The rearrangement joins TRBV29-1 to TRBJ2-5; the D is unclear. The V end was cut by 4 bases, the J end by 2 bases, with 5 bases between. CDR1 SQVTM and CDR2 ANQGSEA come from the germline V gene. The CDR3 has 11 amino acids. The CDR3 coding sequence is TGCAGCGTTGTTGGACAAGAGACCCAGTACTTC. This codes for CSVVGQETQYF. The complete variable domain, with remaining parts taken from reference TRBV29-1 and TRBJ2-5, reads SAVISQKPSRDICQRGTSLTIQCQVDSQVTMMFWYRQQPGQSLTLIATANQGSEATYESGFVIDKFPISRPNLTFSTLTVSNMSPEDSSIYLCSVVGQETQYFGPGTRLLVL.

The V call is TRBV7-9, the J call TRBJ2-5; weak D call: TRBD1 (6 bases). V dropped 10 bases and J dropped 5 bases, with 17 bases sitting between them. The germline CDR1 and CDR2 sequences are SEHNR and FQNEAQ (reference sequence). The CDR3 is 13 amino acids. The CDR3 nucleotides are TGTGCCACCTCGGCCAGGGGCGTGGAGACCCAGTACTTC. Translated: CATSARGVETQYF.

The chain carries TRBV27 and TRBJ2-1, with a tentative D call TRBD2 (6 bases). The CDR3 is made up of 14 amino acids. The ends were cut back, 4 bases at V and 7 bases at J, with 14 bases in the middle. The germline CDR1 and CDR2 sequences are MNHEY and SMNVEV (reference sequence). The CDR3 DNA follows: TGTGCCAGCAGTTCAGGCTCGGGGGTTAATGAGCAGTTCTTC. Protein sequence: CASSSGSGVNEQFF.

The rearrangement joins TRBV4-2 to TRBJ1-2, with D possibly matching TRBD1 (5 bases). Germline-derived CDR1 and CDR2 are LGHNA and YNFKEQ. CDR3 length: 15 amino acids. The ends were cut back, 0 bases at V and 8 bases at J, with 16 bases in the middle. The chain's CDR3 is CASSQDQGSGFGYTF. As DNA, the CDR3 is TGTGCCAGCAGCCAAGATCAGGGATCGGGGTTCGGCTACACCTTC.

This sequence joins TRBV7-9 and TRBJ2-7; a possible D gene is TRBD1 (6 bases). Per germline, CDR1 SEHNR and CDR2 FQNEAQ (reference sequence). V lost 1 base, J lost 0 bases, and 10 bases lay in between. CDR3 size: 15 residues. CDR3 amino acids: CASSLGVDSSYEQYF. The CDR3 coding sequence is TGTGCCAGCAGCTTAGGGGTGGACAGCTCCTACGAGCAGTACTTC. Complete variable domain (other parts from reference TRBV7-9 and TRBJ2-7): DTGVSQNPRHKITKRGQNVTFRCDPISEHNRLYWYRQTLGQGPEFLTYFQNEAQLEKSRLLSDRFSAERPKGSFSTLEIQRTEQGDSAMYLCASSLGVDSSYEQYFGPGTRLTVT.

The chain links TRBV28 to TRBJ1-2; D remains unclear. Germline-derived CDR1 and CDR2 are MDHEN and SYDVKM. The CDR3 is made up of 14 amino acids. The V and J ends lost 4 bases and 0 bases respectively, with 9 bases between them. CDR3 coding DNA: TGTGCCAGCAGTTCAGGATCTACTAACTATGGCTACACCTTC. Protein sequence: CASSSGSTNYGYTF.

V is TRBV27 and J is TRBJ2-2; D uncertain. The germline V gene encodes CDR1 MNHEY and CDR2 SMNVEV (reference sequence). This CDR3 spans 12 amino acids. With 1 base removed from V and 6 bases from J, the gap between germline ends came to 3 bases. The DNA for the CDR3 is TGTGCCAGCAGTTTATTGGCCGGGGAGCTGTTTTTT. It translates to CASSLLAGELFF.

In nucleotides, the CDR3 is TGTGCCAGCAGCCAAAGCAGGGGACTTCAAGAGACCCAGTACTTC. Translated, it gives CASSQSRGLQETQYF. The rearrangement uses TRBV3-1 (or the pseudogene TRBV3-2) and TRBJ2-5; either TRBD1 or TRBD2 may supply D (6 bases each). From germline, CDR1 is LGHDT and CDR2 YNNKEL (reference sequence). Between the trimmed V and J ends, which lost 2 bases and 2 bases, there was a span of 12 bases. The CDR3 consists of 15 residues.

The rearrangement uses TRBV27 and TRBJ1-1, with no clear D. Looked up from germline, CDR1 is MNHEY and CDR2 is SMNVEV (reference sequence). V was trimmed by 2 bases and J by 7 bases, leaving 20 bases between them. The CDR3 is made up of 16 amino acids. As DNA, the CDR3 is TGTGCCAGCAGTTTAGTGCTTGTGAGACCCACTGGTGAAGCTTTCTTT. Its translation: CASSLVLVRPTGEAFF.

This clone was found a few times. This chain uses TRBV2 with TRBJ1-3; D perhaps matches TRBD1 (5 bases). V was trimmed by 3 bases and J by 3 bases, leaving 9 bases between them. The CDR3 has 14 amino acids. Germline lookup yields CDR1 SNHLY and CDR2 FYNNEI. For the CDR3, the DNA is TGTGCCAGCAGTGAGGGGGGGATTGGAAACACCATATATTTT. The encoded protein is CASSEGGIGNTIYF. The whole variable domain, filled in from reference TRBV2 and TRBJ1-3, reads EPEVTQTPSHQVTQMGQEVILRCVPISNHLYFYWYRQILGQKVEFLVSFYNNEISEKSEIFDDQFSVERPDGSNFTLKIRSTKLEDSAMYFCASSEGGIGNTIYFGEGSWLTVV.

The gene calls are TRBV29-1 and TRBJ2-1; D unresolved. The CDR3 has 16 amino acids. CDR1 and CDR2 (germline): SQVTM, ANQGSEA. The germline V and J ends were trimmed by 4 bases and 5 bases, with 21 bases remaining between them. The CDR3 is CSVGGGRGYPHNEQFF. The CDR3 DNA reads TGCAGCGTTGGAGGCGGAAGAGGCTATCCCCACAATGAGCAGTTCTTC.

The genes are TRBV18 and TRBJ1-5, with 11 positions matching TRBD1. Germline V gene sequence: CDR1 KGHSH, CDR2 LQKENI. This CDR3 contains 17 residues. Trimming took 4 bases from V and 3 from J; bases not matched to a gene: 8. CDR3 nucleotide sequence: TGTGCCAGCTCACTAGCGGACAGGGGGCACCCCAATCAGCCCCAGCATTTT. It translates to CASSLADRGHPNQPQHF.

The chain joins TRBV21-1 to TRBJ2-2; TRBD1 is the table's D call and was not checked against the DNA. TRBV21-1 is recorded as a pseudogene. The CDR3 runs 17 residues. CDR3 DNA: TGTGCCAGCAGCAAAGGGGTGCGGACAGGGGGGCCGCGGGAGCTGTTTTTT. As protein: CASSKGVRTGGPRELFF.

This rearrangement joins TRBV29-1 to TRBJ2-5; 7 nucleotides agree with TRBD2. With 4 bases clipped from V and 3 bases from J, the junction kept 11 bases outside the gene matches. CDR3 length: 15 residues. Germline-derived CDR1 and CDR2 are SQVTM and ANQGSEA. This CDR3 reads CSVVPSGSRKETQYF. CDR3 DNA sequence: TGCAGCGTTGTACCTAGCGGCAGTAGAAAAGAGACCCAGTACTTC.

This clone has a single count. V and J are TRBV20-1 and TRBJ1-4, with D possibly matching TRBD1 (5 bases). Germline CDR1 and CDR2: DFQATT and SNEGSKA (reference sequence). Trimming took off 3 bases at V and 2 bases at J, with 13 bases between the two ends. The CDR3 is 15 amino acids. CDR3 coding DNA: TGCAGTGCTAGTCCAGGGCTGATGACTAATGAAAAACTGTTTTTT. As protein: CSASPGLMTNEKLFF.

This chain joins TRBV20-1 and TRBJ1-2, with D unresolved. V was clipped by 3 bases and J by 0 bases, with 14 bases between them. The CDR3 is made up of 15 amino acids. Germline values: CDR1 DFQATT, CDR2 SNEGSKA (reference sequence). As DNA, the CDR3 is TGCAGTGCTAGTGGGGAACCCCAAGCTAACTATGGCTACACCTTC. Its protein product is CSASGEPQANYGYTF.

The rearrangement joins TRBV6-2 or TRBV6-3 to TRBJ2-7; D is tentatively TRBD1 or TRBD2 (5 bases each). Germline CDR1 MNHEY, CDR2 SVGEGT. Trimming shortened V by 6 bases and J by 0 bases, and 12 bases separated the two germline ends. The CDR3 runs to 14 residues. CDR3 in amino acids: CASSQAGTSYEQYF. As DNA, the CDR3 is TGTGCCAGCAGCCAAGCCGGGACCTCCTACGAGCAGTACTTC.

The V call is TRBV2, the J call TRBJ1-5; 7 bases align to TRBD1. This CDR3 comprises 14 residues. Losses at the gene ends were 8 bases for V and 0 bases for J; bases not matched to a gene: 4. The germline V gene has CDR1 SNHLY and CDR2 FYNNEI. CDR3 amino acids: CASGTEYSNQPQHF. In nucleotides, the CDR3 is TGTGCCAGCGGGACAGAATATAGCAATCAGCCCCAGCATTTT. The full variable domain, its missing parts supplied by reference TRBV2 and TRBJ1-5, is EPEVTQTPSHQVTQMGQEVILRCVPISNHLYFYWYRQILGQKVEFLVSFYNNEISEKSEIFDDQFSVERPDGSNFTLKIRSTKLEDSAMYFCASGTEYSNQPQHFGDGTRLSIL.

V is TRBV3-1 (or the pseudogene TRBV3-2) and J is TRBJ2-3, with D possibly TRBD2 on 5 matching bases. The CDR3 spans 11 residues. The V gene's germline CDR1 is LGHDT and CDR2 YNNKEL (reference sequence). V gave up 3 bases and J gave up 8 bases, with 6 bases separating them. The chain's CDR3 is CASSQEATQYF. As DNA, the CDR3 is TGTGCCAGCAGCCAGGAGGCTACGCAGTATTTT.

This sequence joins TRBV29-1 and TRBJ1-1; no firm D call. The CDR3 spans 10 residues. CDR1 SQVTM and CDR2 ANQGSEA come from the germline V gene. Trimming took off 7 bases at V and 1 base at J, with 4 bases between the two ends. This CDR3 is CSDSNTEAFF. CDR3 nucleotide sequence: TGCAGCGATTCGAACACTGAAGCTTTCTTT. The full variable domain, its missing parts supplied by reference TRBV29-1 and TRBJ1-1, is SAVISQKPSRDICQRGTSLTIQCQVDSQVTMMFWYRQQPGQSLTLIATANQGSEATYESGFVIDKFPISRPNLTFSTLTVSNMSPEDSSIYLCSDSNTEAFFGQGTRLTVV.

The rearrangement uses TRBV5-4 and TRBJ2-7; a possible D gene is TRBD1 (5 bases). CDR3 length equals 17 residues. Germline-derived CDR1 and CDR2 are SGHNT and YYREEE (reference sequence). Trimming left V 0 bases short and J 3 bases short, with 19 bases between. The CDR3 here is CASSLGLRANLNYEQYF. The CDR3 bases are TGTGCCAGCAGCTTGGGGCTCAGGGCTAATCTAAACTACGAGCAGTACTTC.

This sequence joins TRBV19 and TRBJ1-5; tentative D call: TRBD1 (5 bases). The V end was cut by 6 bases, the J end by 3 bases, with 9 bases between. This CDR3 spans 13 amino acids. The germline V gene has CDR1 LNHDA and CDR2 SQIVND (reference sequence). CDR3 protein: CASRDIINQPQHF. The CDR3 DNA sequence: TGTGCCAGTAGGGACATTATCAATCAGCCCCAGCATTTT.

The V call is TRBV9, the J call TRBJ2-7; possibly TRBD1 for D (5 bases). The V gene's germline CDR1 is SGDLS and CDR2 YYNGEE. V shed 1 base and J shed 5 bases, with 16 bases lying between them. The CDR3 has 15 residues. The CDR3 sequence: CASSVTAGKGNEQYF. The CDR3 nucleotides are TGTGCCAGCAGCGTAACGGCAGGGAAAGGAAACGAGCAGTACTTC.

V and J are TRBV5-6 and TRBJ1-1; D not certain. Germline CDR1 and CDR2: SGHDT and YYEEEE. This CDR3 is built from 13 residues. Trimming removed 5 bases at V and 4 bases at J, with 12 bases between. The CDR3: CASSQTRFTEAFF. CDR3 nucleotides: TGTGCCAGCAGTCAGACAAGGTTCACTGAAGCTTTCTTT.

The V call is TRBV7-3, the J call TRBJ1-3; D not certain. Germline V gene lookup returns CDR1 SGHTA and CDR2 FQGTGA. The CDR3 spans 13 residues. Deletions cut 5 bases from V and 8 bases from J, with 13 bases between. CDR3 region: CASSQELADTIYF. CDR3 nucleotide sequence: TGTGCCAGCAGCCAGGAGCTGGCTGACACCATATATTTT.

The chain has TRBV4-3 and TRBJ2-7; D not resolved. CDR3 length: 15 residues. V was pared by 1 base and J by 3 bases, with 13 bases between. Per germline, CDR1 LGHNA and CDR2 YSLEER. Here the CDR3 reads CASSQVPGNHYEQYF. The CDR3 DNA sequence: TGCGCCAGCAGCCAAGTTCCAGGCAACCACTACGAGCAGTACTTC.

V usage is TRBV6-6 and J usage is TRBJ1-1; D gene ambiguous. Germline CDR1 is MNHNY and CDR2 is SVGAGI (reference sequence). This CDR3 has 12 amino acids. The V gene lost 7 bases and the J gene lost 7 bases, with 13 bases spanning the gap. CDR3 DNA: TGTGCCAGCACCTTCTGGGCAGGTGAAGCTTTCTTT. Amino acids: CASTFWAGEAFF.

The rearrangement joins TRBV5-8 to TRBJ2-2; tentatively, D is TRBD1 (6 bases). V was clipped by 2 bases and J by 5 bases, with 16 bases between them. CDR1 is SGHTS, CDR2 YDEGEE, per germline. The CDR3 has 16 amino acids. CDR3 residues: CASSFLGRRGTGELFF. In nucleotides, the CDR3 is TGTGCCAGCAGCTTCCTGGGACGAAGGGGGACCGGGGAGCTGTTTTTT.